These 9 T cell receptor beta chains were sequenced from one sample in a study of cytomegalovirus exposure and HLA in healthy donors. 60 Vbeta and 13 Jbeta primers were used in PCR. Repertoires were generated with immunoSEQ multiplex PCR, while TCRdb's copy carries only in-frame clones and drops some. Among tens of thousands of clones, approximately 90% were seen once, and the ten largest hold around 8%. Specimen: PBMCs. These TCRs come from a woman in her forties in good health and CMV-seropositive.

This rearrangement joins TRBV19 to TRBJ2-1; TRBD2 matches at 8 bases. The V gene's germline CDR1 is LNHDA and CDR2 SQIVND (reference sequence). The V gene end was trimmed by 7 bases and the J gene end by 9 bases; junction bases not matched to a gene: 11. This CDR3 has 14 amino acids. CDR3: CASTGGRGASEQFF. CDR3 in DNA: TGTGCCAGTACCGGGGGGCGGGGGGCCTCTGAGCAGTTCTTC. Combining the CDR3 with reference TRBV19 and TRBJ2-1 gives the whole variable domain DGGITQSPKYLFRKEGQNVTLSCEQNLNHDAMYWYRQDPGQGLRLIYYSQIVNDFQKGDIAEGYSVSREKKESFPLTVTSAQKNPTAFYLCASTGGRGASEQFFGPGTRLTVL.

The chain couples TRBV28 to TRBJ1-2, with 9 bases matching TRBD1. The V segment lost 2 bases and the J segment 8 bases; nucleotides outside the gene matches: 6. CDR1 is MDHEN and CDR2 is SYDVKM in the germline V gene. CDR3 length: 14 residues. The CDR3 DNA sequence: TGTGCCAGCAGTTTAGGGGACAGGGTTTTCGGCTACACCTTC. It encodes CASSLGDRVFGYTF.

The rearrangement uses TRBV11-3 and TRBJ2-7, with D maybe TRBD2 (6 bases). The CDR3 covers 14 residues. Between the trimmed V and J ends, which lost 1 base and 4 bases, there was a span of 11 bases. The germline V gene has CDR1 SGHNT and CDR2 YENEEA. The CDR3 DNA reads as TGTGCCAGCAGCTTAGGCCCCGGGACTTACGAGCAGTACTTC. Protein product: CASSLGPGTYEQYF.

This chain links TRBV27 with TRBJ1-1, with TRBD1 matching 7 bases. The germline CDR1 and CDR2 sequences are MNHEY and SMNVEV (reference sequence). Trimming took 4 bases from V and 0 from J; bases not matched to a gene: 8. The CDR3 totals 16 residues. CDR3 in amino acids: CASSSHATGMNTEAFF. The CDR3 DNA follows: TGTGCCAGCAGTTCCCATGCGACAGGGATGAACACTGAAGCTTTCTTT.

This chain uses TRBV18 with TRBJ1-1, with a possible D match to TRBD1 (6 bases). The CDR3 has 15 residues. Germline lookup yields CDR1 KGHSH and CDR2 LQKENI. V gave up 2 bases and J gave up 4 bases, with 14 bases separating them. The CDR3 region has the DNA TGTGCCAGCTCACCATGGGCAGGGGAGAGCACTGAAGCTTTCTTT. It encodes CASSPWAGESTEAFF.

V and J are TRBV19 and TRBJ2-6; 14 nucleotides line up with TRBD2. The CDR3 is 19 amino acids. The J segment lost 5 bases and the V segment lost 3 bases, leaving 9 bases of the junction unmatched. Germline assignment: CDR1 LNHDA and CDR2 SQIVND (reference sequence). The CDR3 DNA sequence: TGTGCCAGTAGTATTTGGGGCGGGACTAGCGGGGGTAGGGCCAACGTCCTGACTTTC. As protein: CASSIWGGTSGGRANVLTF.

This rearrangement joins TRBV7-2 to TRBJ2-3, with D maybe TRBD2 (7 bases). Germline V gives CDR1 SGHTA, CDR2 FQGNSA. The V gene lost 5 bases and the J gene lost 7 bases, with 16 bases spanning the gap. CDR3 length: 14 residues. CDR3 amino acids: CASSPQGGEYTQYF. CDR3 bases: TGTGCCAGCAGCCCCCAAGGGGGGGAATATACGCAGTATTTT.

The genes are TRBV27 and TRBJ2-5; 7 bases align to TRBD1. V gave up 7 bases and J gave up 2 bases; unmatched junction bases: 13. The CDR3 has 16 residues. Germline values: CDR1 MNHEY, CDR2 SMNVEV (reference sequence). CDR3 region: CASKTSRLGQQETQYF. The DNA of the CDR3 is TGTGCCAGCAAAACAAGTAGGTTGGGACAGCAAGAGACCCAGTACTTC.

The chain joins TRBV6-1 to TRBJ1-4; TRBD1 matches 10 bases. The CDR3 is made up of 13 amino acids. Germline CDR1 is MNHNS and CDR2 is SASEGT. The junction had 4 bases not matched to a gene; V was cut back by 10 bases and J by 5 bases. The CDR3 loop is CATEGQGNEKLFF. The DNA of the CDR3 is TGTGCCACCGAGGGACAGGGGAATGAAAAACTGTTTTTT.